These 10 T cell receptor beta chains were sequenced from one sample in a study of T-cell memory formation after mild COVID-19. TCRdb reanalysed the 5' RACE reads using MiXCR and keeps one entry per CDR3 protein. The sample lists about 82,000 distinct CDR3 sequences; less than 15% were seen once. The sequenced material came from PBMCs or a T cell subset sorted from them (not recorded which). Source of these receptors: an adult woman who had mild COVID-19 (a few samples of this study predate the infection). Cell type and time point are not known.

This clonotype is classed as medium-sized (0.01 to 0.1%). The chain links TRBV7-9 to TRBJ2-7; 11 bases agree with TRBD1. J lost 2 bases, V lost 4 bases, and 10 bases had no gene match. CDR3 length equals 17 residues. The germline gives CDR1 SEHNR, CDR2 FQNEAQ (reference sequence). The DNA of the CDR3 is TGTGCCAGCAGCTCCCGGACAGGGGGCATTACTACCTACGAGCAGTACTTC. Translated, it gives CASSSRTGGITTYEQYF.

The CDR3 DNA reads TGCAGTGCTAGGGACAGGGGGCAGGACGTGGGCCAGCCCCAGCATTTT. Translated, it gives CSARDRGQDVGQPQHF. V gene TRBV20-1 combines with J gene TRBJ1-5, with 11 bases aligning to TRBD1. The V gene's germline CDR1 is DFQATT and CDR2 SNEGSKA (reference sequence). The CDR3 runs to 16 residues. V lost 3 bases and J lost 7; bases outside the gene matches: 11.

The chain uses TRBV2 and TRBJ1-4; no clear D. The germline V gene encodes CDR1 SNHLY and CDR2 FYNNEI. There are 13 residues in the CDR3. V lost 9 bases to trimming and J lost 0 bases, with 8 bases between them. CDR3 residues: CASAEATNEKLFF. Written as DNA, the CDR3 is TGTGCCAGTGCGGAGGCAACTAATGAAAAACTGTTTTTT. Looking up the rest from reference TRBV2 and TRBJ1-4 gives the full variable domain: EPEVTQTPSHQVTQMGQEVILRCVPISNHLYFYWYRQILGQKVEFLVSFYNNEISEKSEIFDDQFSVERPDGSNFTLKIRSTKLEDSAMYFCASAEATNEKLFFGSGTQLSVL.

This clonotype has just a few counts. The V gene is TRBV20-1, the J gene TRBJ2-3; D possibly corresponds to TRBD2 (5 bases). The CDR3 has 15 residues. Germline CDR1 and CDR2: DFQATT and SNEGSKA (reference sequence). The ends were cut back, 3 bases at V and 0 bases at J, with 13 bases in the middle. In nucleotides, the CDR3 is TGCAGTGCTAGTTGGTTGAGGGCCAGCACAGATACGCAGTATTTT. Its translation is CSASWLRASTDTQYF.

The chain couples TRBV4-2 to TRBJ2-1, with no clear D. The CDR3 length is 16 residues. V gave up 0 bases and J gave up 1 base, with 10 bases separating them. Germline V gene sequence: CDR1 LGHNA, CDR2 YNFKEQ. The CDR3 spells CASSQDAVRSYNEQFF. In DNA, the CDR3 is TGTGCCAGCAGCCAAGATGCAGTGAGGTCCTACAATGAGCAGTTCTTC.

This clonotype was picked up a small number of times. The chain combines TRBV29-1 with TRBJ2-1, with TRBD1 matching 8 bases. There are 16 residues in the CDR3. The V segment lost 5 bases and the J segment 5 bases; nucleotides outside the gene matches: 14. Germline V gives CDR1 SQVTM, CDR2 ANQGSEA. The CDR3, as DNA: TGCAGCGTTCTCGGACAGGGAGGCAGGTTGGACAATGAGCAGTTCTTC. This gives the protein CSVLGQGGRLDNEQFF.

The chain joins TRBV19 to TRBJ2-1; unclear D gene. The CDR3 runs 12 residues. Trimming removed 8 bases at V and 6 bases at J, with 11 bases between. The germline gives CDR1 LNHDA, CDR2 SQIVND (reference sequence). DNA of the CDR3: TGTGCCAGTTCCGCGTTGAGCAATGAGCAGTTCTTC. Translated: CASSALSNEQFF.

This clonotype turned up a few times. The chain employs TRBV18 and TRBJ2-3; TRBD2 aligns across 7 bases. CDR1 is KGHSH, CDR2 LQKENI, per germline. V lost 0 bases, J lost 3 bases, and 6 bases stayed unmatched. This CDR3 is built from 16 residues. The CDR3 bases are TGTGCCAGCTCACCACCTCAGCGGGGTCCGACAGATACGCAGTATTTT. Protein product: CASSPPQRGPTDTQYF.

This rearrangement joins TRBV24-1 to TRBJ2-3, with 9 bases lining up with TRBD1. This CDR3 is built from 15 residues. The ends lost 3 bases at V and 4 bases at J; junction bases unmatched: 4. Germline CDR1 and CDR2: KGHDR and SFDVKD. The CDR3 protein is CATSDPGTGSDTQYF. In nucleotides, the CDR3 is TGTGCCACCAGTGATCCAGGGACAGGGTCAGATACGCAGTATTTT.

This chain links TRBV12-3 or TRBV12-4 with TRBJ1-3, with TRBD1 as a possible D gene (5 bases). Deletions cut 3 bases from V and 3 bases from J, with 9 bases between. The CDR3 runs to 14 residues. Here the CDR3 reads CASSFKGHGNTIYF. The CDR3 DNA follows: TGTGCCAGCAGTTTCAAGGGGCATGGAAACACCATATATTTT.